The 23 T cell receptor beta chains listed next were all sequenced from one sample in a study of cytomegalovirus exposure and HLA in healthy donors. It was with 60 Vbeta and 13 Jbeta primers that the PCR ran. Data came from immunoSEQ multiplex PCR; TCRdb stores just in-frame clones and leaves some out. The table lists some 190,000 clones, less than 90% of them singletons. The material sequenced was PBMCs. The source is a girl under 18 in good health and CMV-seropositive.

The rearrangement joins TRBV27 to TRBJ2-3, with 9 bases matching TRBD2. Trimming cost V 2 bases and J 2 bases; bases outside gene matches: 5. This CDR3 region has 16 residues. Germline V gives CDR1 MNHEY, CDR2 SMNVEV (reference sequence). CDR3 DNA sequence: TGTGCCAGCAGTTTAAGGCGGGAGGGCCCCACAGATACGCAGTATTTT. Translating gives CASSLRREGPTDTQYF.

The rearrangement joins TRBV27 to TRBJ1-1, with 8 bases identical to TRBD1. Germline-derived CDR1 and CDR2 are MNHEY and SMNVEV (reference sequence). V lost 7 bases and J lost 5; bases outside the gene matches: 9. The CDR3 length is 14 residues. The CDR3 is CASTSQGAGTEAFF. CDR3 in DNA: TGTGCCAGCACCTCTCAGGGGGCCGGGACTGAAGCTTTCTTT.

CDR3 region: CASTPSGTTDTQYF. For the CDR3, the DNA is TGTGCCAGCACCCCTAGCGGGACCACAGATACGCAGTATTTT. The chain recombines TRBV6-6 with TRBJ2-3; 9 bases line up with TRBD2. CDR3 length: 14 amino acids. J lost 2 bases, V lost 7 bases, and 4 bases had no gene match. Germline V lookup: CDR1 MNHNY, CDR2 SVGAGI (reference sequence).

V is TRBV5-1 and J is TRBJ2-3; possible D gene TRBD2, 6 bases. The CDR3 is 17 residues long. V lost 0 bases, J lost 0 bases, and 14 bases lay in between. Per germline, CDR1 SGHRS and CDR2 YFSETQ. CDR3 sequence (DNA): TGCGCCAGCAGCTTGGGGGGTGTCGGGACTAGCACAGATACGCAGTATTTT. It specifies CASSLGGVGTSTDTQYF.

The gene calls are TRBV27 and TRBJ2-5; 7 positions agree with TRBD2. TRBJ2-7 explains the end of the DNA better; the J call may be wrong. Germline V gives CDR1 MNHEY, CDR2 SMNVEV (reference sequence). This CDR3 has 13 amino acids. The CDR3, as DNA: TGTGCCAGCAGTGTCCGGGACTACCACGAGCAGTACTTC. Translation gives CASSVRDYHEQYF.

The chain carries TRBV4-1 and TRBJ2-5; 8 bases agree with TRBD2. The CDR3 length is 18 residues. Germline-derived CDR1 and CDR2 are MGHRA and YSYEKL. The ends lost 0 bases at V and 5 bases at J; junction bases unmatched: 14. The CDR3 loop is CASSQDPLSGSFEETQYF. The CDR3 DNA follows: TGCGCCAGCAGCCAAGACCCTTTGAGCGGGAGTTTTGAGGAGACCCAGTACTTC.

J is TRBJ1-2 and V is TRBV29-1; 8 bases align to TRBD1. Germline V gene data show CDR1 as SQVTM and CDR2 as ANQGSEA. V shed 7 bases and J 1 base; nucleotides not matched to a gene: 5. The CDR3 sequence is 13 residues long. CDR3: CSAGTGNNYGYTF. The CDR3 nucleotides are TGCAGCGCTGGGACAGGAAATAACTATGGCTACACCTTC.

In this sample, this clone turned up a few times. The chain couples TRBV11-2 to TRBJ2-3, with a tentative D call TRBD1 (6 bases). The germline V and J ends were trimmed by 4 bases and 2 bases, with 16 bases remaining between them. This CDR3 has 16 residues. Germline V CDR1 and CDR2: SGHAT, FQNNGV. CDR3 protein: CASSYLQGTDTDTQYF. CDR3 bases: TGTGCCAGCAGCTACCTCCAGGGGACCGACACAGATACGCAGTATTTT.

The rearrangement links TRBV29-1 to TRBJ2-2, with TRBD2 identical over 11 bases. CDR3 length: 15 residues. The junction had 2 bases not matched to a gene; V was cut back by 3 bases and J by 2 bases. The germline V gene encodes CDR1 SQVTM and CDR2 ANQGSEA. CDR3 region: CSVELAGGNTGELFF. The CDR3 region has the DNA TGCAGCGTTGAGCTAGCGGGGGGAAACACCGGGGAGCTGTTTTTT.

This sequence joins TRBV6-6 and TRBJ2-3, with D tentatively TRBD2 (6 bases). CDR3 length equals 16 residues. Trimming stripped 4 bases from V and 3 bases from J, with 17 bases between. CDR1 MNHNY and CDR2 SVGAGI come from the germline V gene (reference sequence). The CDR3 coding sequence is TGTGCCAGCAGTTGGGCTAGAGGAAGCGGGACAGATACGCAGTATTTT. This codes for CASSWARGSGTDTQYF.

The rearrangement uses TRBV7-6 and TRBJ1-5, with 7 bases aligning to TRBD1. The CDR3 extends over 18 amino acids. J gave up 1 base and V 2 bases, and 11 bases lay outside the gene matches. In germline, CDR1 is SGHVS, CDR2 FNYEAQ. DNA for the CDR3: TGTGCCAGCAGCTTAAGGATGTGGCAGACAGGGAGCAATCAGCCCCAGCATTTT. Protein sequence: CASSLRMWQTGSNQPQHF.

The V call is TRBV29-1, the J call TRBJ1-1; TRBD1 might be the D (6 bases). Germline V gene lookup returns CDR1 SQVTM and CDR2 ANQGSEA. The CDR3 covers 13 residues. V lost 5 bases and J 1 base, leaving 11 bases between the germline ends. The CDR3 DNA reads as TGCAGCGTTTGTGGACAGCCGAACACTGAAGCTTTCTTT. Encoded protein: CSVCGQPNTEAFF.

The chain has TRBV2 and TRBJ2-1; the match to TRBD2 covers 9 bases. The germline V gene has CDR1 SNHLY and CDR2 FYNNEI. After removal of 5 bases from V and 6 bases from J, the junction contained 11 bases not matched to a gene. The CDR3 runs to 16 residues. The CDR3 DNA follows: TGTGCCAGCAGTCCAAGGGCTAGCGGGGTTTCCAATGAGCAGTTCTTC. This encodes CASSPRASGVSNEQFF.

V gene TRBV7-9 combines with J gene TRBJ2-1; no firm D call. Germline CDR1 and CDR2: SEHNR and FQNEAQ (reference sequence). With 5 bases removed from V and 16 bases from J, the gap between germline ends came to 24 bases. The CDR3 runs to 14 residues. CDR3 amino acids: CASSPARPPVPPFF. The CDR3 DNA follows: TGTGCCAGCAGCCCCGCGCGTCCCCCGGTACCCCCCTTCTTC. Full variable domain (missing parts from reference TRBV7-9 and TRBJ2-1): DTGVSQNPRHKITKRGQNVTFRCDPISEHNRLYWYRQTLGQGPEFLTYFQNEAQLEKSRLLSDRFSAERPKGSFSTLEIQRTEQGDSAMYLCASSPARPPVPPFFGPGTRLTVL.

The CDR3 loop reads CASSVEVGATGNTIYF. CDR3 DNA: TGTGCCAGCAGCGTAGAAGTGGGAGCAACTGGAAACACCATATATTTT. The chain is built from TRBV9 and TRBJ1-3; D remains ambiguous. The length of the CDR3 is 16 residues. V was clipped by 0 bases and J by 2 bases, with 12 bases between them. Germline lookup yields CDR1 SGDLS and CDR2 YYNGEE.

V usage is TRBV10-3 and J usage is TRBJ2-5; D is uncertain. Deletions cut 2 bases from V and 3 bases from J, with 4 bases between. Germline lookup yields CDR1 ENHRY and CDR2 SYGVKD. The CDR3 spans 12 residues. The CDR3 DNA reads as TGTGCCATCAGTGAGATTAAAGAGACCCAGTACTTC. Protein sequence: CAISEIKETQYF.

This clone was seen a single time. The J gene is TRBJ1-4, the V gene TRBV30; TRBD1 might be the D (5 bases). The CDR3 is 15 amino acids. CDR1 and CDR2 from the germline V gene are GTSNPN and SVGIG (reference sequence). V was clipped by 0 bases and J by 6 bases, with 14 bases between them. The DNA of the CDR3 is TGTGCCTGGAGTGTTGGTATGGGGCAGGATGAAAAACTGTTTTTT. This codes for CAWSVGMGQDEKLFF.

The chain uses TRBV4-3 and TRBJ2-7; D is possibly TRBD1 (5 bases). The CDR3 runs to 15 residues. Looked up from germline, CDR1 is LGHNA and CDR2 is YSLEER. Trimming removed 1 base from V and 5 bases from J, with 15 bases in between. The CDR3 loop reads CASSQVIRGTDEQYF. CDR3 sequence (DNA): TGCGCCAGCAGCCAAGTCATAAGGGGCACGGACGAGCAGTACTTC.

V gene TRBV9 combines with J gene TRBJ1-2; maybe TRBD1 (6 bases). Germline V gives CDR1 SGDLS, CDR2 YYNGEE. Trimming took off 2 bases at V and 8 bases at J, with 19 bases between the two ends. This CDR3 has 15 amino acids. The CDR3 sequence is CASSVIFRGGVGYTF. CDR3 in DNA: TGTGCCAGCAGCGTCATATTTCGAGGGGGGGTCGGCTACACCTTC.

This clone was seen only a few times. This sequence joins TRBV9 and TRBJ2-7; TRBD2 is a possible D gene (5 bases). The germline V and J ends were trimmed by 0 bases and 1 base, with 8 bases remaining between them. CDR3 length: 14 residues. CDR1 is SGDLS and CDR2 is YYNGEE in the germline V gene. This CDR3 reads CASSVDEGSYEQYF. CDR3 nucleotide sequence: TGTGCCAGCAGCGTAGATGAGGGATCCTACGAGCAGTACTTC.

The chain combines TRBV7-2 with TRBJ1-1; D remains unclear. CDR1 is SGHTA and CDR2 is FQGNSA in the germline V gene. Trimming cost V 5 bases and J 8 bases, with 12 bases left between them. CDR3 length: 12 amino acids. This CDR3 reads CASSRFFQEAFF. CDR3 nucleotides: TGTGCCAGCAGCCGTTTCTTTCAGGAAGCTTTCTTT.

This CDR3 reads CAILEGGDSYEQYF. The CDR3 bases are TGTGCCATCTTGGAGGGCGGGGACAGCTACGAGCAGTACTTC. The rearrangement joins TRBV10-3 to TRBJ2-7, with D possibly being TRBD1 (7 bases). This CDR3 is 14 amino acids long. Germline values: CDR1 ENHRY, CDR2 SYGVKD. Trimming took 8 bases from V and 3 from J, leaving 17 bases between them.

The chain links TRBV30 to TRBJ1-1, with D possibly TRBD1 on 6 matching bases. CDR1 and CDR2 from the germline V gene are GTSNPN and SVGIG (reference sequence). V lost 5 bases to trimming and J lost 6 bases, with 16 bases between them. The CDR3 length is 13 residues. The CDR3: CAWELTGFSEAFF. CDR3 nucleotides: TGTGCCTGGGAACTTACAGGGTTCTCTGAAGCTTTCTTT.